This TCR beta chain came from a study of cytomegalovirus exposure and HLA in healthy donors (dated by TCRdb to about 2017). With regard to the full study: An earlier analysis of roughly 610 of the donors reported around 280 Gb of sequence data and 95 million to 140 million unique TCR beta sequences obtained from about 180 million T cells. An early release covering some 640 HLA-typed donors comprised approximately 290 gigabases of sequencing data and around 86 million unique TCR sequences. Of the 350 to 450 genotyped donors, approximately 80% were placed in the genetic ancestry cluster associated with self-reported Caucasian donors. The aim of the study was to test whether cataloging public T cell receptors could identify signatures of past pathogen exposure. Using immunosequencing, the study profiled T cell repertoires from approximately 700 subjects and related those repertoires to cytomegalovirus serostatus. In addition to the first cohort of 666 subjects, a separate validation cohort of over 90 different subjects was used. To predict cytomegalovirus infection status, the study brought together high-throughput TCR immunosequencing, statistical association of individual TCRs with disease status, and machine learning. A later analysis re-examined previously published TCR beta repertoires from hundreds of donors and added high-resolution HLA genotyping to investigate patterns of TCR occurrence. Rather than using new phenotypic data, the later analysis identified candidate immune exposures from TCR beta sequences and from how often those sequences occurred across donors. An earlier analysis of fewer than 750 of the donors used high-throughput TCR beta sequencing to judge whether each TCR beta V gene segment behaved as functional or pseudogenic. Donor age, sex, ethnicity and CMV serostatus were compiled together with the repertoire data. In a later genetic analysis, genome-wide SNP genotypes for about 65% of the roughly 670 donors were used, and that subset was treated as a discovery cohort. All discovery cohort repertoires had been generated on a single sequencing platform. HLA typing included class I and class II loci at four-digit resolution. Typing coverage varied by locus: roughly 629-640 donors for A, B, C, DRB1 and DQB1; some 520 for DQA1; 600 to 610 for DPA1; about 450 for DPB1. Because of strong linkage in the cohort, a few DR-DQ haplotypes were treated as single units for association and clustering. Among about 400 genotyped donors of the cohort, an average of roughly 230,000 unique TCR beta nucleotide sequences was sequenced per donor, of which 15% to 20% were non-productive.

Points the paper makes about the study in general: This cohort had only TCR beta chains sequenced, and the lack of alpha or paired-chain data limited which features could be detected. The study gave a list of some 150 TCR beta chains associated with cytomegalovirus. A cluster of highly shared sequence variants was judged likely to represent a technical artifact of the sequencing pipeline. Because some donors lacked HLA typing at each locus, the association tests relied only on the typed subset. CMV serostatus was the only immune exposure information available for the cohort. Roughly uniform sequencing depth across donors was assumed in presence/absence analyses, although this assumption may not hold. Broadly in line with IMGT annotations, most TCR beta V segments showed up in productive rearrangements about 90% or about 30% of the time in an earlier analysis of 587 of the donors. Several of the top co-occurrence clusters appeared to be linked to parvovirus B19, influenza, CMV and Epstein-Barr virus, according to a later analysis. While some public TCRs were present in many individuals, most TCR sequences turned up only very rarely across donors. Three of the identified cytomegalovirus-associated TCR beta chains were confirmed in vitro to be specific for cytomegalovirus antigens. A later analysis found that most CMV-associated TCR beta chains appeared HLA-restricted, with HLA associations seemingly driven largely by CMV exposure. In a later genetic analysis, fewer N-insertions in productive TCRs were reported among donors in an Asian-associated ancestry cluster than the roughly 700-donor mean. A further reported finding was that TCR beta sequences accurately predicted the HLA-A and HLA-B alleles for most subjects in the first cohort. The authors suggested that the approach could potentially be generalized to other disease states and immunological phenotypes. A later analysis found that HLA-associated TCR beta chains were more clonally expanded and had lower generation probabilities than equally common non-associated chains. A later genetic analysis associated a missense DCLRE1C variant with V-gene and J-gene trimming of TCR beta chains, and an independent cohort replicated the association. In a later analysis, TCR association rates were found to vary across HLA loci, with the most associated TCRs seen for DRB1 alleles and the fewest for HLA-C alleles. The earlier analysis of around 600 of the donors excluded about 16 rarely observed V segments, including chromosome 9 orphons, because counts were too low. The 87-base-pair reads could not distinguish some IMGT-functional V segments, including TRBV6-2 and TRBV6-3, so those segments were excluded. A later analysis associated around 16,000 TCR beta sequences with specific HLA alleles at a false discovery rate of 0.05. Cytomegalovirus status was reported to be diagnosed by the classifier with high specificity and sensitivity in both the original and validation cohorts. Correlated functional status among segregating V segments might reflect linkage disequilibrium, but an unknown experimental factor could not be ruled out. When HLA alleles, especially DR and DQ, strongly co-occurred, TCR associations were difficult to assign to individual alleles.

The method was the immunoSEQ multiplex PCR assay. The multiplex PCR relied on a mix of 60 forward primers for TCR Vbeta segments and 13 reverse primers for TCR Jbeta segments. A multiplex PCR assay on genomic DNA amplified the CDR3 region of rearranged TCR beta genes. The amplified TCR beta libraries were sequenced on the Illumina HiSeq System as 87-base-pair reads. For the original study's pipeline: Across the 666 repertoires, a later analysis counted about 81 million unique TCR beta chains, about 10 million of which were shared by at least two donors. Raw reads were error-corrected and collapsed into unique sequences with a nearest-neighbor algorithm that merged closely related sequences to remove PCR and sequencing errors. Alignment of CDR3 sequences to IMGT reference sequences was used to assign V, D and J gene segments. Each retained sequence needed at least a six-nucleotide match to both a V gene segment and a J gene segment. A rearrangement counted as productive if the CDR3 had no stop codons and remained in frame with V and J, and every other rearrangement counted as non-productive. CDR3 was defined according to IMGT convention as the region running from the second conserved V-encoded cysteine to the conserved J-encoded phenylalanine. Sequences without an unambiguous match to a single V gene segment were excluded from the earlier analysis of a few hundred of the donors. In an earlier analysis of a few hundred of the donors, a V segment was called functional when productive rearrangements were above 56.7%, and segregating when the standard deviation between donors exceeded 5%. A statistical classification framework was built for diagnosing cytomegalovirus status from the catalog of TCR beta chain sequences. In a later analysis, TCR nucleotide sequences were compared against IMGT/GENE-DB human TR gene sequences so that V and J genes could be assigned. The TCRdist pipeline was used in a later analysis to assign CDR3 sequences and most-parsimonious VDJ recombination scenarios. In a later analysis, each TCR beta chain was defined by its CDR3 amino acid sequence together with its V-gene family, and reads lacking a unique V-gene family were excluded. To address suspected cross-contamination and a sequencing artifact, a later analysis removed a few hundred highly shared, low-generation-probability nucleotide sequences. In a later analysis, a clonal expansion index was calculated for each public chain from normalized within-repertoire ranks of inferred template counts. In a later analysis, generation probabilities were computed using a VDJ recombination model fitted to out-of-frame rearrangements, and the results were checked against IGoR. Hypergeometric tests were used in a later analysis to score TCR-TCR, TCR-HLA and TCR-CMV co-occurrence, with a repertoire-size bias correction applied to the TCR pairs. A later analysis estimated false discovery rates by permuting HLA or CMV assignments 20 times. A later analysis grouped co-occurring TCRs with DBSCAN, adding TCRdist sequence similarity when clustering within HLA-allele-positive subsets. For co-occurrence clustering, repertoires with fewer than 30,000 or more than 120,000 public chains were excluded, along with 5 or 6 repertoires with anomalous nucleotide sharing. Here the immuneACCESS table is served through TCRdb, limited to in-frame sequences with V and J called. Missing clones are a known gap in these copies; in checked studies unresolved V genes cover under half, and the rest lacks a known reason. V and J calls and clone size follow that table, whereas D and trimming were derived from the DNA. For this sample there are hundreds of thousands of clones; approximately 80% appear just once. The top ten clonotypes cover 3.8% of the sample.

From a lookup of the germline V gene (reference sequence), CDR1 and CDR2 are MNHEY and SMNVEV. Trimmed from V: 8 bases; trimmed from J: 5 bases; junction bases lacking a gene match: 10. Counted from cysteine to phenylalanine, this CDR3 has 15 amino acids. The kept DNA is CDR3 alone, 45 bases in frame from the first base. Details on this clone: Its antigen is unknown. No base quality information exists; no much larger clone differs at one position.

The cohort consisted of hundreds of healthy bone marrow donors. Cohort members were all nominally healthy when sampled, although unrecorded immune exposures were likely present. The donor tested CMV seronegative, placing the donor among the 300 to 400 seronegative members of the cohort. Every donor gave a peripheral blood sample, and the peripheral blood mononuclear cells from that sample were used for TCR beta sequencing. The Qiagen DNeasy Blood Extraction Kit was used to extract genomic DNA from the blood cell samples. This clonotype was sampled from a male donor in good health and CMV-seronegative. Recombination joined TRBV27 with TRBJ2-1, with 9 bases aligning to TRBD2. Sequencing input: PBMCs. The CDR3: CASLIAGVRNNEQFF. Here is the DNA: TGTGCCAGCCTAATAGCGGGAGTAAGGAACAATGAGCAGTTCTTC.